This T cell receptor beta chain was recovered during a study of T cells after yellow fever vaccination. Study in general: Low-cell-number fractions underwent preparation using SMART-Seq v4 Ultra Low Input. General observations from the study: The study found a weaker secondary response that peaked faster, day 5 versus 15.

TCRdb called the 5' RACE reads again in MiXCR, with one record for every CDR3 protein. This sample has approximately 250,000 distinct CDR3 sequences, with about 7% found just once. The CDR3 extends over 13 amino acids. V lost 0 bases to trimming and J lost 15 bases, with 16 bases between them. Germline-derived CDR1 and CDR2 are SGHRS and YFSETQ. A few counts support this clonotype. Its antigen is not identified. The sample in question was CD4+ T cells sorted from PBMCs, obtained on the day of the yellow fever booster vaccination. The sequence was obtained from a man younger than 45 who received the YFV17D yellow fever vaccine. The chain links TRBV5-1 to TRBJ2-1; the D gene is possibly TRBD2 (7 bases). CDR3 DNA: TGCGCCAGCAGCTTGGGATCGGGGGGCGAGGCGTTCTTC. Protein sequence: CASSLGSGGEAFF.